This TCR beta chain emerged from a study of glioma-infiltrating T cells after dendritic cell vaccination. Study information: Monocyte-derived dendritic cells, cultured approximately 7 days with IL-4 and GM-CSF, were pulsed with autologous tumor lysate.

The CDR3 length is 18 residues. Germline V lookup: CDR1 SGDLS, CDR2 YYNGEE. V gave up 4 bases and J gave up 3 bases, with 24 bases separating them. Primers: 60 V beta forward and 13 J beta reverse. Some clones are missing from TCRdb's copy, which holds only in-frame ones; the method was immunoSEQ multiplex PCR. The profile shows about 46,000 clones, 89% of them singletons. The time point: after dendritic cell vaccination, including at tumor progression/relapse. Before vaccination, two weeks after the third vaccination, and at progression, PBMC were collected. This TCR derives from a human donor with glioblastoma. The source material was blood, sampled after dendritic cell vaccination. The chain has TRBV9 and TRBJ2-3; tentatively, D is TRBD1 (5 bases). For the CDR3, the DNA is TGTGCCAGCAGCCGCAATCTTCAGGGATCCTCTGGAACAGATACGCAGTATTTT. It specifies CASSRNLQGSSGTDTQYF.